Below are 5 T cell receptor beta chains sequenced from a single sample in a study of T cell responses to AZD1222 COVID-19 vaccine. Sequencing was performed with immunoSEQ multiplex PCR; in TCRdb, only in-frame clones are kept and a portion is missing. The table has approximately 100,000 clones, 90% seen once. The material sequenced was peripheral blood, taken 28 days after the second AZD1222 dose. The receptors were gathered from an adult who received the AZD1222 COVID-19 vaccine.

This sequence joins TRBV4-1 and TRBJ1-2; 8 bases are shared with TRBD1. The CDR3 is 14 residues long. The V gene end was trimmed by 3 bases and the J gene end by 7 bases; junction bases not matched to a gene: 7. Germline loops: CDR1 MGHRA, CDR2 YSYEKL. CDR3 protein: CASSHLTGAGGYTF. The CDR3 bases are TGCGCCAGCAGCCACTTGACAGGGGCGGGTGGCTACACCTTC.

J is TRBJ2-5 and V is TRBV29-1, with 11 bases aligning to TRBD2. The CDR3 has 15 residues. Germline assignment: CDR1 SQVTM and CDR2 ANQGSEA. V trimming: 3 bases; J trimming: 2 bases; junction bases outside the gene matches: 5. The CDR3 sequence: CSVDSGGAGQETQYF. The CDR3 DNA follows: TGCAGCGTTGATAGCGGGGGGGCCGGTCAAGAGACCCAGTACTTC.

The V gene is TRBV5-1, the J gene TRBJ2-7; the match to TRBD2 covers 7 bases. The length of the CDR3 is 13 residues. Per germline, CDR1 SGHRS and CDR2 YFSETQ. V shed 4 bases, J shed 7 bases, and the junction held 8 bases outside the gene matches. CDR3 nucleotide sequence: TGCGCCAGCAGCGAGCTAGCGGTGGGGGAGCAGTACTTC. It encodes CASSELAVGEQYF.

The chain links TRBV9 to TRBJ1-2; the D gene is possibly TRBD1 (6 bases). The CDR3 is 13 residues long. The germline CDR1 and CDR2 sequences are SGDLS and YYNGEE. V was shortened by 0 bases and J by 7 bases, with 10 bases between the two germline ends. The CDR3 protein is CASSVDRAVGYTF. The CDR3 coding sequence is TGTGCCAGCAGCGTAGACAGGGCGGTTGGCTACACCTTC.

The gene calls are TRBV11-1 and TRBJ1-6; a weak D match, TRBD1 (5 bases). The germline CDR1 and CDR2 sequences are SGHAT and FQDESV (reference sequence). Trimming left V 2 bases short and J 13 bases short, with 9 bases between. CDR3 length: 12 residues. CDR3 coding DNA: TGTGCCAGCAGCTTACCTGGGGCCCCCCTCCACTTT. It encodes CASSLPGAPLHF. Together with reference TRBV11-1 and TRBJ1-6, the CDR3 gives the full variable domain: EAEVAQSPRYKITEKSQAVAFWCDPISGHATLYWYRQILGQGPELLVQFQDESVVDDSQLPKDRFSAERLKGVDSTLKIQPAELGDSAMYLCASSLPGAPLHFGNGTRLTVT.